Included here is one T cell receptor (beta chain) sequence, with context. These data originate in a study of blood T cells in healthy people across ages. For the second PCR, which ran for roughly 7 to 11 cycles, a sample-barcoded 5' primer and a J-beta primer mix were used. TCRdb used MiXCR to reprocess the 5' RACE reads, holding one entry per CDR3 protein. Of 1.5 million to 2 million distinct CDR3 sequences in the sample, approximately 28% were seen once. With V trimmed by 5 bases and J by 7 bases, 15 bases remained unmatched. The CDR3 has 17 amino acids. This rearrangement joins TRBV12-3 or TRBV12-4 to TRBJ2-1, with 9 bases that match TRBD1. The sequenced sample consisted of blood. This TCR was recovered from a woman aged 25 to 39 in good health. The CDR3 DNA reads TGTGCCAGCAGTGTCGCGGGACAGGGAAAAGGGAGGAATGAGCAGTTCTTC. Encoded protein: CASSVAGQGKGRNEQFF.